Listed below are T cell receptor beta chains from one sample, sequenced in a study of shared clonotypes between healthy human individuals. Repertoires were generated with immunoSEQ multiplex PCR, while TCRdb's copy carries only in-frame clones and drops some. This table has 1.6 million or so clones, roughly 96% appearing once. The material sequenced was naive CD4+ T cells sorted from blood. The receptors shown here come from a young man in good health. CDR3s include the opening cysteine and the closing phenylalanine or tryptophan. The D gene is left open where the match is weak. A row's size may be missing; if present it is once, few, many or a size class.

v_call	j_call	clone_size	d_call	cdr3_aa	cdr3_nt
TRBV9	TRBJ2-3	.	.	CASSVTTDTQYF	TGTGCCAGCAGCGTAACGACGGATACGCAGTATTTT
TRBV7-6	TRBJ1-1	.	.	CASSPTANTEAFF	TGTGCCAGCAGCCCGACAGCAAACACTGAAGCTTTCTTT
TRBV7-6	TRBJ2-7	.	.	CASSSLTGYEQYF	TGTGCCAGCAGCTCGCTAACAGGCTACGAGCAGTACTTC
TRBV7-2	TRBJ2-7	.	TRBD2	CASSVRGPGTSGSQYEQYF	TGTGCCAGCAGCGTGCGGGGGCCCGGGACTAGCGGGAGCCAATACGAGCAGTACTTC
TRBV5-1	TRBJ1-2	.	.	CASSLWESYGYTF	TGCGCCAGCAGCTTGTGGGAGAGCTATGGCTACACCTTC
TRBV18	TRBJ2-2	.	.	CASSPPWDPGGELFF	TGTGCCAGCTCACCACCGTGGGATCCCGGCGGGGAGCTGTTTTTT
TRBV28	TRBJ1-2	.	.	CASSFPDRRGGYGYTF	TGTGCCAGCAGTTTTCCCGACAGGAGAGGAGGCTATGGCTACACCTTC
TRBV7-2	TRBJ2-1	.	.	CASSLDGNEQFF	TGTGCCAGCAGCTTAGATGGCAATGAGCAGTTCTTC
TRBV11-2	TRBJ2-5	once	.	CASSLGSGSPETQYF	TGTGCCAGCAGCTTAGGCTCAGGTAGCCCAGAGACCCAGTACTTC
TRBV18	TRBJ2-7	.	TRBD1	CASSPRTGSGYEQYF	TGTGCCAGCTCACCACGGACAGGGTCGGGCTACGAGCAGTACTTC
TRBV7-6	TRBJ1-1	.	.	CASSLGGGTEAFF	TGTGCCAGCAGCTTAGGAGGGGGGACTGAAGCTTTCTTT
TRBV11-2	TRBJ2-5	once	TRBD2	CASSLVTSAGTQYF	TGTGCCAGCAGCTTAGTAACTAGCGCGGGGACCCAGTACTTC
TRBV28	TRBJ1-1	.	.	CASTPMVRARVDVNTEAFF	TGTGCCAGCACCCCTATGGTACGAGCGCGGGTCGATGTGAACACTGAAGCTTTCTTT
TRBV5-1	TRBJ1-5	.	TRBD1	CASSLGWGQGDQPQHF	TGCGCCAGCAGCTTGGGTTGGGGACAGGGGGATCAGCCCCAGCATTTT
TRBV11-3	TRBJ2-3	once	.	CASSLGGTDTQYF	TGTGCCAGCAGCTTAGGGGGAACAGATACGCAGTATTTT
TRBV5-1	TRBJ1-1	.	TRBD1	CASSSMQGQGNTEAFF	TGCGCCAGCAGCTCAATGCAGGGACAGGGGAACACTGAAGCTTTCTTT
TRBV7-2	TRBJ2-5	.	TRBD1	CASSLGTGGGETQYF	TGTGCCAGCAGCTTGGGGACAGGGGGCGGTGAGACCCAGTACTTC
TRBV29-1	TRBJ2-1	.	TRBD2	CSSSWGLAPDSTYNEQFF	TGCAGCTCATCTTGGGGACTAGCGCCCGATTCTACTTACAATGAGCAGTTCTTC
TRBV6-1	TRBJ1-2	.	TRBD1	CASSQQGYAGGYTF	TGTGCCAGCAGCCAACAGGGGTATGCGGGCGGCTACACCTTC
TRBV14	TRBJ2-1	.	.	CASSLITSYNEQFF	TGTGCCAGCAGCCTTATCACTTCCTACAATGAGCAGTTCTTC